The sequence of this T cell receptor beta chain was determined in a study of identical twins. TCRdb re-called the 5' RACE reads with MiXCR, one entry per CDR3 protein. The sample contains roughly 1,500,000 distinct CDR3 sequences, about 32% of which appear only once. The CDR3 is 13 residues long. Germline-derived CDR1 and CDR2 are LGHDT and YNNKEL (reference sequence). The V gene end was trimmed by 0 bases and the J gene end by 12 bases; junction bases not matched to a gene: 4. The chain combines TRBV3-1 with TRBJ2-5; 10 bases are a match to TRBD2. The sequenced sample consisted of cord blood. This TCR was sampled from a newborn girl in good health. The CDR3 region has the DNA TGTGCCAGCAGCCAAGAGAGCGGGAGGGCCAAGTACTTC. Protein: CASSQESGRAKYF.